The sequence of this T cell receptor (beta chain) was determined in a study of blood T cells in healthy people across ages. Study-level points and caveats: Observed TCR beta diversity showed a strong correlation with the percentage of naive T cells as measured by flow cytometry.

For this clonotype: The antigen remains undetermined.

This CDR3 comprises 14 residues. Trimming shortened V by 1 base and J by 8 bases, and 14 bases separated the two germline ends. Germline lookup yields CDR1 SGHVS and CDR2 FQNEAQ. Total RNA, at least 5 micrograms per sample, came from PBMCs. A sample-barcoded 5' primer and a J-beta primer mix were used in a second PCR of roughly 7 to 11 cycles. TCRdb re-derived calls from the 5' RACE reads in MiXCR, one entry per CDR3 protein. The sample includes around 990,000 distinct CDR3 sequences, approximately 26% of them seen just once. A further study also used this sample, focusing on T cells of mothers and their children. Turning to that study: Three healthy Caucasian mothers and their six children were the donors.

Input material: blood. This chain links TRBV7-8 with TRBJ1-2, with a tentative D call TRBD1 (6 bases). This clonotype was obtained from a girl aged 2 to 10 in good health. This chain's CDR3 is CASSLVGQGMGYTF. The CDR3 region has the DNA TGTGCCAGCAGCTTAGTAGGGCAGGGGATGGGCTACACCTTC.